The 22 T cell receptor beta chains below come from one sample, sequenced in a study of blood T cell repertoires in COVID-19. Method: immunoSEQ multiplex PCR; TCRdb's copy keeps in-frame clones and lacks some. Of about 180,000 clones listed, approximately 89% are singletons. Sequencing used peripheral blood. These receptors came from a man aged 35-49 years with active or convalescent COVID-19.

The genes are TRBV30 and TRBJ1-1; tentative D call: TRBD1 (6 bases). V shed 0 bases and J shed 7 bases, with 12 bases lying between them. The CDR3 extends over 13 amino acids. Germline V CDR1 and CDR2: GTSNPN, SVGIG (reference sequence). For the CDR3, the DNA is TGTGCCTGGAGTGTCGGGAGGACAGATGAAGCTTTCTTT. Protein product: CAWSVGRTDEAFF.

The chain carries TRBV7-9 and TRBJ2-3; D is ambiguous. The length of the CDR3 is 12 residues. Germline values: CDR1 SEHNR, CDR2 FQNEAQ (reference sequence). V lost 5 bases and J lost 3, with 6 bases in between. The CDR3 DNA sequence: TGTGCCAGCAGCCTTATTACAGATACGCAGTATTTT. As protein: CASSLITDTQYF.

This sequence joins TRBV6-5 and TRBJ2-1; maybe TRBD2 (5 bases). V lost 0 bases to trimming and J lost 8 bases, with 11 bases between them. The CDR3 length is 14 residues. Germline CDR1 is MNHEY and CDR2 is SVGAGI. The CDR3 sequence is CASSYSSPRDEQFF. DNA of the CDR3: TGTGCCAGCAGTTACTCGTCTCCGAGGGATGAGCAGTTCTTC.

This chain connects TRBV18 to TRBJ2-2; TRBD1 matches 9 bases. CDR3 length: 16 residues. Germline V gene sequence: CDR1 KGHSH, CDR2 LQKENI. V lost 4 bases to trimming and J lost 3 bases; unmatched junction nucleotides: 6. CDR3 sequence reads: CASSLGQGRYTGELFF. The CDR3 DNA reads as TGTGCCAGCTCACTGGGACAGGGAAGGTACACCGGGGAGCTGTTTTTT.

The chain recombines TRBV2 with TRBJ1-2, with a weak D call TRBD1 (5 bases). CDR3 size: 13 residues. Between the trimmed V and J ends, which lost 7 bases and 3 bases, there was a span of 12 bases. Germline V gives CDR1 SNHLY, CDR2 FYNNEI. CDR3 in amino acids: CASNPGGDYGYTF. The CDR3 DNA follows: TGTGCCAGCAATCCGGGGGGGGACTATGGCTACACCTTC.

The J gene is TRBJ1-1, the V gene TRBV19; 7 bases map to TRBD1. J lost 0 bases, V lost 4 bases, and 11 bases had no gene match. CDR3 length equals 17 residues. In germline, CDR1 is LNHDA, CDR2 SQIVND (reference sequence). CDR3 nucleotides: TGTGCCAGTAGTACCGGACAGGTACGGAACATGAACACTGAAGCTTTCTTT. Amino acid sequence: CASSTGQVRNMNTEAFF.

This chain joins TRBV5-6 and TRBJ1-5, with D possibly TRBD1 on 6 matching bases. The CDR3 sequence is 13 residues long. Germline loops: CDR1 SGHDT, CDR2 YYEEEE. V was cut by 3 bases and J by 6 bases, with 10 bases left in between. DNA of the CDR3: TGTGCCAGCAGCTCCTCAGGGGCTCAGCCCCAGCATTTT. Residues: CASSSSGAQPQHF.

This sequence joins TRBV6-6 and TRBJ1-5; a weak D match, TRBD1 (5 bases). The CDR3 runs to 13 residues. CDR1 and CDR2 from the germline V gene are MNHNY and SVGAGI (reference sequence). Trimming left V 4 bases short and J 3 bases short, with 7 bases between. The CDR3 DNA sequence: TGTGCCAGCAGTTCAGGGCCCAATCAGCCCCAGCATTTT. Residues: CASSSGPNQPQHF.

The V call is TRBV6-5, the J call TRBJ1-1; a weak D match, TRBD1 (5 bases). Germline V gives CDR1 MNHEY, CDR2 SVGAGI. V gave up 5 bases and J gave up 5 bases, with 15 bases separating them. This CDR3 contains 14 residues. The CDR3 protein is CASSRGQVKTEAFF. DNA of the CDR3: TGTGCCAGCAGTAGAGGACAAGTCAAGACTGAAGCTTTCTTT.

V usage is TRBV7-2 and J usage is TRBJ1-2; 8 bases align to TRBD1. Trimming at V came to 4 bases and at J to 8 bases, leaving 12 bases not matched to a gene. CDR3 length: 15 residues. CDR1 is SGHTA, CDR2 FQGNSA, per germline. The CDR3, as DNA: TGTGCCAGCAGCTCGCAATCAGGGGGCGTATGGGGCTACACCTTC. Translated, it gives CASSSQSGGVWGYTF.

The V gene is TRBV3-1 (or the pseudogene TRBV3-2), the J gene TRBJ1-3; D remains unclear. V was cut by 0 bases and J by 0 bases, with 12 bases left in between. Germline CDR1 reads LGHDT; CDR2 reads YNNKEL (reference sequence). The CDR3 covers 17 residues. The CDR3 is CASSQDGTANSGNTIYF. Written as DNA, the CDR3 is TGTGCCAGCAGCCAAGATGGAACAGCCAACTCTGGAAACACCATATATTTT.

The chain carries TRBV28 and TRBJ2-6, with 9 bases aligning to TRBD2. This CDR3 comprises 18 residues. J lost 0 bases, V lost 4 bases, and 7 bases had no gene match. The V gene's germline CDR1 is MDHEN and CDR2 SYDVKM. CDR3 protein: CASSSLAGVFSGANVLTF. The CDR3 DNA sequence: TGTGCCAGCAGTTCGTTAGCGGGGGTGTTCTCTGGGGCCAACGTCCTGACTTTC.

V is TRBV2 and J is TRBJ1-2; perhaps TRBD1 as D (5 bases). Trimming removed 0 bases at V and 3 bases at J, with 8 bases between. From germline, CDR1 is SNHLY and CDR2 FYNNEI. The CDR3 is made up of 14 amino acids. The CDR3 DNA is TGTGCCAGCAGTGAAGCGGGGCGGTACTATGGCTACACCTTC. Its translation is CASSEAGRYYGYTF.

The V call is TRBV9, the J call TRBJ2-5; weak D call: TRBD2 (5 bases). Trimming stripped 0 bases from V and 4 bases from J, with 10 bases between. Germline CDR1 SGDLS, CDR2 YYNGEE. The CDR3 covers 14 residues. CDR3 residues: CASSVGPEGETQYF. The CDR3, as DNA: TGTGCCAGCAGCGTAGGTCCTGAGGGAGAGACCCAGTACTTC.

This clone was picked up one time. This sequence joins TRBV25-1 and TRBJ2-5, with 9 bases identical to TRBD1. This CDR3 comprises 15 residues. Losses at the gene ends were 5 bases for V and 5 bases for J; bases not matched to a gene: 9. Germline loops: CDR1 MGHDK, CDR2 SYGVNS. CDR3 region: CASSHPGQGMETQYF. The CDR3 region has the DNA TGTGCCAGCAGTCATCCGGGACAGGGTATGGAGACCCAGTACTTC. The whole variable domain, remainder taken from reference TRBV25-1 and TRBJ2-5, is EADIYQTPRYLVIGTGKKITLECSQTMGHDKMYWYQQDPGMELHLIHYSYGVNSTEKGDLSSESTVSRIRTEHFPLTLESARPSHTSQYLCASSHPGQGMETQYFGPGTRLLVL.

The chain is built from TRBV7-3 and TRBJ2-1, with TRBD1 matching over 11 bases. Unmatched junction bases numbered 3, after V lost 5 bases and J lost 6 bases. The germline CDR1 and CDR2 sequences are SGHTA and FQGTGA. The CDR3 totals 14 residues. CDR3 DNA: TGTGCCAGCAGCCGGGACAGGGGGGTCAATGAGCAGTTCTTC. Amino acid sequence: CASSRDRGVNEQFF.

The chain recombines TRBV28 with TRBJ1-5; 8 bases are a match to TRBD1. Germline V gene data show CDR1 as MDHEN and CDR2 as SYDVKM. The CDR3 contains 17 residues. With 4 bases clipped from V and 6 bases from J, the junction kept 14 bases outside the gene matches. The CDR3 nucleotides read TGTGCCAGCAGTTCCTGGGCACAGGGGGATTTGATTCAGCCCCAGCATTTT. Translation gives CASSSWAQGDLIQPQHF.

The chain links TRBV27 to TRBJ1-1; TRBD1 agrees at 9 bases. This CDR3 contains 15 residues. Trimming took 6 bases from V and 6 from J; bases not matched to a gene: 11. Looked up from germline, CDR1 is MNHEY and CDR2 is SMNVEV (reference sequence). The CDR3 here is CASSRATGTGSEAFF. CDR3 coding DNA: TGTGCCAGCAGCCGCGCGACCGGGACAGGGTCTGAAGCTTTCTTT.

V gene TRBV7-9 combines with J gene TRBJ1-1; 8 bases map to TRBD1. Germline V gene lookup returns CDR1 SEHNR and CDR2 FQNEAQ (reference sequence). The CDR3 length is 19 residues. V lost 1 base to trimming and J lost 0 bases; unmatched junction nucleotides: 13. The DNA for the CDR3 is TGTGCCAGCAGCTTAGGTAGGACAGGGCTAACATTCATGAACACTGAAGCTTTCTTT. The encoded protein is CASSLGRTGLTFMNTEAFF.

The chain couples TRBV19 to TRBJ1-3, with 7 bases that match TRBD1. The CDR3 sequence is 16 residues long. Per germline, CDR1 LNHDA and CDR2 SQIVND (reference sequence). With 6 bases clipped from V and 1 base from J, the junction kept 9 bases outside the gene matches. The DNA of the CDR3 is TGTGCCAGTAGACTGACCTCGACAGGGTCTGGAAACACCATATATTTT. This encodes CASRLTSTGSGNTIYF.

The CDR3 DNA reads TGTGCCAGCAGTGAATATAAGACAGGTTTGTCGAGTTCTGGAAACACCATATATTTT. This sequence encodes CASSEYKTGLSSSGNTIYF. The rearrangement uses TRBV6-1 and TRBJ1-3, with TRBD1 as a possible D gene (6 bases). V gave up 2 bases and J gave up 1 base, with 21 bases separating them. The length of the CDR3 is 19 residues. CDR1 and CDR2 from the germline V gene are MNHNS and SASEGT.

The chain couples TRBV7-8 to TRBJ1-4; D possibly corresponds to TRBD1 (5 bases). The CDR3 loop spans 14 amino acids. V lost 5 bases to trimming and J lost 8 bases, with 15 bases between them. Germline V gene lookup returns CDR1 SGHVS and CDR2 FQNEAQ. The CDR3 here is CASSPTAGDEKLFF. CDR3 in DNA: TGTGCCAGCAGCCCAACTGCGGGGGACGAAAAACTGTTTTTT.